This TCR beta chain was obtained from a study of T cells in tumors after PD-1 blockade. As for the study in general: Patients received pembrolizumab 200 mg every 3 weeks or cemiplimab 350 mg every 2 weeks. Mean per blood sample: 113,528 templates (roughly 22,000-257,772), around 35,000 unique clonotypes. During anti-PD-1 treatment, some patients continued daily vismodegib 150 mg. Study results and caveats: Some novel exhausted tumor clones appeared in pre-treatment blood, suggesting peripheral recruitment.

This clone has only a few counts. What it recognizes is unknown. This table comes from immunoSEQ multiplex PCR, and its TCRdb copy is limited to in-frame clones, with some not included. The data contain tens of thousands of clones, approximately 70% of them singletons. CDR3 length equals 13 residues. Germline-derived CDR1 and CDR2 are LGHNA and YNFKEQ. V lost 0 bases to trimming and J lost 8 bases, with 10 bases between them. V usage is TRBV4-2 and J usage is TRBJ1-2; D unclear. The specimen was PBMCs, collected after anti-PD-1 treatment. This clonotype was sampled from a human donor with basal cell carcinoma. The CDR3 DNA follows: TGTGCCAGCAGCCAAGAGTACGACCGCGGCTACACCTTC. This encodes CASSQEYDRGYTF.